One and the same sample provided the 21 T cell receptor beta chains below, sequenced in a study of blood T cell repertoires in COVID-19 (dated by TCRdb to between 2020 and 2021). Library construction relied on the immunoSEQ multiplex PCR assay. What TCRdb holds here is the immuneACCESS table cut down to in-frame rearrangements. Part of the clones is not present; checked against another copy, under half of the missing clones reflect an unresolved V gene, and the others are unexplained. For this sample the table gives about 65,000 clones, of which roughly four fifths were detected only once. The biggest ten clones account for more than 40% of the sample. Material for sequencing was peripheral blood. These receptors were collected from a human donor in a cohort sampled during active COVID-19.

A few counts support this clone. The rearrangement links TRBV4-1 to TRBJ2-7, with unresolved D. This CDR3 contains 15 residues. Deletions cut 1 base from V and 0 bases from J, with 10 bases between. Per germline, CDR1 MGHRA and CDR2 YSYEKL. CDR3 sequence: CASSQAVGFSYEQYF. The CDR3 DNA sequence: TGCGCCAGCAGCCAAGCGGTGGGCTTCTCCTACGAGCAGTACTTC.

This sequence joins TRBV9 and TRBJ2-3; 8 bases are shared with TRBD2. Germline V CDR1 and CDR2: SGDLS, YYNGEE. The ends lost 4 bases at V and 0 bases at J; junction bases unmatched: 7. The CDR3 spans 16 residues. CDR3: CASSTTGGSSTDTQYF. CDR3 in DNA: TGTGCCAGCAGCACCACGGGGGGGTCGAGCACAGATACGCAGTATTTT.

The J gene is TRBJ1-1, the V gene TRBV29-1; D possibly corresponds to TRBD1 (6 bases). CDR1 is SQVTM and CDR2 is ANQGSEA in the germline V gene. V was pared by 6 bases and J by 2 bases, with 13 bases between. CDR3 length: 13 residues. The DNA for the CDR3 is TGCAGCGTCATTCAGGGGATTAACACTGAAGCTTTCTTT. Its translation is CSVIQGINTEAFF.

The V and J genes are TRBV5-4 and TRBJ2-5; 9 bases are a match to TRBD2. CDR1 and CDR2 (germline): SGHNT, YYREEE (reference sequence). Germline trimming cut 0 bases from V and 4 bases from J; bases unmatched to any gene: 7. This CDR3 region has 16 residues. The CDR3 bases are TGTGCCAGCAGCTTGGGGGCGGGGGGGCGAGTAGAGACCCAGTACTTC. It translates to CASSLGAGGRVETQYF.

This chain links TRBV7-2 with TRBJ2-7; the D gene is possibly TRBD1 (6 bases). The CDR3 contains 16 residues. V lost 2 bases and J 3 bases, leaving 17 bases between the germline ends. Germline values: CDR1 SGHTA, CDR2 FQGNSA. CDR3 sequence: CASSLSGAGRGYEQYF. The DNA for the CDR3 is TGTGCCAGCAGCTTAAGCGGCGCTGGCAGGGGCTACGAGCAGTACTTC.

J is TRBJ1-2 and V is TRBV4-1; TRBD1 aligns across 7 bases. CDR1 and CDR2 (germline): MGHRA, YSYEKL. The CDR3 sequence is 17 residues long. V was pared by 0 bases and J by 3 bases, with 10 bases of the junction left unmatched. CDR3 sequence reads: CASSQEYRGLEDYGYTF. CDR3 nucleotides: TGCGCCAGCAGCCAAGAATACAGGGGCCTCGAGGACTATGGCTACACCTTC.

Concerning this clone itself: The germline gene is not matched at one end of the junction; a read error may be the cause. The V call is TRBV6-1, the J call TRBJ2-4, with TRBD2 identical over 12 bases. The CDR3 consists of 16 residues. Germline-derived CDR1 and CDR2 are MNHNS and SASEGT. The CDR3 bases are TGTGCCAGCAGTGACCCTAGCGGGGGGGCCATAAACATTCAGTACTTC. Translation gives CASSDPSGGAINIQYF.

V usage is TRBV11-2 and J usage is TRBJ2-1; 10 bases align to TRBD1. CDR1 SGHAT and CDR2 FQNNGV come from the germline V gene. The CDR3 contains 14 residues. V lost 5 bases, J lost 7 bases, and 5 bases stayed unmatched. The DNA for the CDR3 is TGTGCCAGCAGCGGACAGGGGGAGGGAAATGAGCAGTTCTTC. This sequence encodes CASSGQGEGNEQFF.

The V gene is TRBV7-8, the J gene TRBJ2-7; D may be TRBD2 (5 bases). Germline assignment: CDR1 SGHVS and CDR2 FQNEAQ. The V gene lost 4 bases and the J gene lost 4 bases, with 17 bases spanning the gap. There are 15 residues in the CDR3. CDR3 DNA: TGTGCCAGCAGCTCACCGGGATGGCGGGCTTACGAGCAGTACTTC. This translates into CASSSPGWRAYEQYF.

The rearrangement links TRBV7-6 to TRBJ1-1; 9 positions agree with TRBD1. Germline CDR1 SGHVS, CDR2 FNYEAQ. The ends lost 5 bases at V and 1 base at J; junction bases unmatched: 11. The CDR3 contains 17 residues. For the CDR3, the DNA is TGTGCCAGCAGCCCTTATAGGGGACAGGGTAGGAACACTGAAGCTTTCTTT. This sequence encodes CASSPYRGQGRNTEAFF.

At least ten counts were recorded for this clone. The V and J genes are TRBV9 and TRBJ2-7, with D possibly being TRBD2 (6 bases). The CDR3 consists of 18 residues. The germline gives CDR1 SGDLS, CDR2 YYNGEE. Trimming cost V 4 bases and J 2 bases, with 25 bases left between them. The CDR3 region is CASSPHLSGTEGPYEQYF. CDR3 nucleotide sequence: TGTGCCAGCAGCCCACACCTTTCCGGGACTGAAGGCCCCTACGAGCAGTACTTC.

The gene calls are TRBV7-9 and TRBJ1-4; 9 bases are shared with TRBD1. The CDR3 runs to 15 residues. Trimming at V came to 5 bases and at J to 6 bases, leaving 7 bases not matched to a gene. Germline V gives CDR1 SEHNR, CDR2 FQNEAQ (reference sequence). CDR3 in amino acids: CASSVPGTGYEKLFF. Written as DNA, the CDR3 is TGTGCCAGCAGCGTTCCCGGGACAGGGTATGAAAAACTGTTTTTT.

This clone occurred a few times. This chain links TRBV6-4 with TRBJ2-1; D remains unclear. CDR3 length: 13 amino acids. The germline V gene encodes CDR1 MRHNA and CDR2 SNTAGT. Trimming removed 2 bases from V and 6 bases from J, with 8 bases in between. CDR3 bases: TGTGCCAGCAGTGACGTACGGAGCAATGAGCAGTTCTTC. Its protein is CASSDVRSNEQFF.

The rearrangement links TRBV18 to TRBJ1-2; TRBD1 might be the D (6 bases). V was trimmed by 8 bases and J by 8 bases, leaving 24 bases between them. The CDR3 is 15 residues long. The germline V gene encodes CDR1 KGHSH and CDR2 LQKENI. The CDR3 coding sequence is TGTGCCAGCCAAGAAGGAGTGGGGGCGGTCGTAGGCTACACCTTC. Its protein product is CASQEGVGAVVGYTF.

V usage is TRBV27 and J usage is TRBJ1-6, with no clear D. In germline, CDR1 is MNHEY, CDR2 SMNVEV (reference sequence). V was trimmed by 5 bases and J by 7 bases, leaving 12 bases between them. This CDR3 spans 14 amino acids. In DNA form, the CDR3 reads TGTGCCAGCAGTCTGCGGGCGGGGAATTCACCCCTCCACTTT. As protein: CASSLRAGNSPLHF.

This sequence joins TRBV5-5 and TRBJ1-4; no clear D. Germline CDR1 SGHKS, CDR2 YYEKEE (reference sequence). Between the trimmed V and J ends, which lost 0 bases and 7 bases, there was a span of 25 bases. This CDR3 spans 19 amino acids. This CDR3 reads CASSLVVFRGVGSAEKLFF. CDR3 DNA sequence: TGTGCCAGCAGCTTGGTAGTTTTCCGTGGCGTCGGGTCGGCTGAAAAACTGTTTTTT.

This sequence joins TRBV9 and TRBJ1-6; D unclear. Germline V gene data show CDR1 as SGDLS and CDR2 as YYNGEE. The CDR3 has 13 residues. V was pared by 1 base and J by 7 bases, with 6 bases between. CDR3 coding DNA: TGTGCCAGCAGCGTAATGGCCAATTCACCCCTCCACTTT. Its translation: CASSVMANSPLHF.

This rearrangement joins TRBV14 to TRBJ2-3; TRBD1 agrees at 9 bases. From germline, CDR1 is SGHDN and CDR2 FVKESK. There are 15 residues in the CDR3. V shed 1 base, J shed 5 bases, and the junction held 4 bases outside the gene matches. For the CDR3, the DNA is TGTGCCAGCAGCCAAGGGGACAGGGTCAGAGATACGCAGTATTTT. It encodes CASSQGDRVRDTQYF.

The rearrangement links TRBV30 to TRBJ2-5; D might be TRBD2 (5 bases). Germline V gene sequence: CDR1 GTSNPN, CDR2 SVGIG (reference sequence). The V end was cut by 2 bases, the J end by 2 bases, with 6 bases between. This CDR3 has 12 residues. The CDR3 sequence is CAWSWTQETQYF. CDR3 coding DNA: TGTGCCTGGAGTTGGACTCAAGAGACCCAGTACTTC.

Written as DNA, the CDR3 is TGCGCCAGCAGTGAGAACGCCAGGGGAGAGACCCAGTACTTC. It is translated as CASSENARGETQYF. The rearrangement uses TRBV10-2 and TRBJ2-5; maybe TRBD1 (6 bases). Trimming stripped 2 bases from V and 4 bases from J, with 11 bases between. This CDR3 is built from 14 residues. Germline CDR1 WSHSY, CDR2 SAAADI.

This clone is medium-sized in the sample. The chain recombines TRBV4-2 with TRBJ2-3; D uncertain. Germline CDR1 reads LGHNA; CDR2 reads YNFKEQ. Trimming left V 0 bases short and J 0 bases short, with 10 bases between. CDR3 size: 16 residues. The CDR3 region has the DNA TGTGCCAGCAGCCAAGACCCTACGATAAGCACAGATACGCAGTATTTT. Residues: CASSQDPTISTDTQYF.